This T cell receptor beta chain was captured in a study of T cell repertoires in cytomegalovirus infection. The wider study: Recently identified HLA-C-restricted CMV epitopes and well-studied HLA-B-restricted CMV epitopes were used by the study.

The CDR3 is 15 residues long. V dropped 2 bases and J dropped 5; count of bases not matched to a gene: 8. CDR1 is MNHEY, CDR2 SVGAGI, per germline. TCRdb reprocessed the reads with MiXCR, giving one entry per CDR3 protein. The repertoire holds about 34,000 distinct CDR3 sequences, with about 50% as singletons. About this clonotype: Its specificity is not known.

Material: CD8+ T cells from cultured PBMCs, obtained from culture after CMV antigen stimulation. This TCR was recovered from a human donor in good health (CMV status not recorded). Some clones in this sample may be carry-over from other donors' samples. V usage is TRBV6-5 and J usage is TRBJ1-1; 7 nucleotides match TRBD1. The CDR3 loop is CASSYGAGGWTEAFF. The DNA of the CDR3 is TGTGCCAGCAGTTACGGGGCAGGGGGGTGGACTGAAGCTTTCTTT.